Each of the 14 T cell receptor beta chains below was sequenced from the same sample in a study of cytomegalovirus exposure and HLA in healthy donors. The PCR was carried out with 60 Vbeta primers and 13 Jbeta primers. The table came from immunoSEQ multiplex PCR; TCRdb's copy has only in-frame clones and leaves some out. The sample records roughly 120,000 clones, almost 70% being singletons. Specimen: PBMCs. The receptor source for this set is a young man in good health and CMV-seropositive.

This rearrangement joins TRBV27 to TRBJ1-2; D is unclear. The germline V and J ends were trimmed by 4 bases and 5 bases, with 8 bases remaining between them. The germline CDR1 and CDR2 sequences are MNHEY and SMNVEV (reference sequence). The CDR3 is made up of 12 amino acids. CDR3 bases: TGTGCCAGCAGTTCCGCGGGATATGGCTACACCTTC. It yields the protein CASSSAGYGYTF.

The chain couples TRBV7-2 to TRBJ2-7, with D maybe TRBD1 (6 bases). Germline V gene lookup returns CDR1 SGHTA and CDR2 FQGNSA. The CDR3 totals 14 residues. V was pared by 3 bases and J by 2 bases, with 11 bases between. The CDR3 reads CASSFAQGAYEQYV. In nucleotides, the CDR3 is TGTGCCAGCAGCTTCGCACAGGGTGCCTACGAGCAGTACGTC.

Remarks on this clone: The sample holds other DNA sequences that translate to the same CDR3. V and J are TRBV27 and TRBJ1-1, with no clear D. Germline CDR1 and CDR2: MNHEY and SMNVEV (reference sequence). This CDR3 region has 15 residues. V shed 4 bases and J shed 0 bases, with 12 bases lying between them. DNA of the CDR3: TGTGCCAGCAGTTCTCAGAACAGCTTGAACACTGAAGCTTTCTTT. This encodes CASSSQNSLNTEAFF.

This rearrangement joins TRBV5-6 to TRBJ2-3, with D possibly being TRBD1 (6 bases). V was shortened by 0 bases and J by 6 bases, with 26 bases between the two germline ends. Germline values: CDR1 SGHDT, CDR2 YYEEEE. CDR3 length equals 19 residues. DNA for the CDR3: TGTGCCAGCAGCTTGGCGCTTGGGCAGGGACACGAACGTCGGGATACGCAGTATTTT. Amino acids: CASSLALGQGHERRDTQYF.

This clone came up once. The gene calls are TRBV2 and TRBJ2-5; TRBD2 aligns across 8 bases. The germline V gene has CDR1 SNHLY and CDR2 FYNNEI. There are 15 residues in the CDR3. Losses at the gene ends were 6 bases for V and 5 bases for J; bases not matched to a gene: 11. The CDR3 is CASSPLPGGRETQYF. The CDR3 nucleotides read TGTGCCAGCAGCCCTCTCCCGGGGGGGCGGGAGACCCAGTACTTC.

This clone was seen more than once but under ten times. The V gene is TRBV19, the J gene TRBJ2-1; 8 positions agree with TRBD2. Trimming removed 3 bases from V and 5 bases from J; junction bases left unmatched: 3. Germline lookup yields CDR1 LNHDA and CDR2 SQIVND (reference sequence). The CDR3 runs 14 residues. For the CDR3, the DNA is TGTGCCAGTAGTATCGGGGGGGCCCACAATGAGCAGTTCTTC. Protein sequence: CASSIGGAHNEQFF.

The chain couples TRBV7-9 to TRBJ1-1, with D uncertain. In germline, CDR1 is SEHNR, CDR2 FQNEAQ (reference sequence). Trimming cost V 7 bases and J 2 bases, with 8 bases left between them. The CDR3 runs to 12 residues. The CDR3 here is CASTPFNTEAFF. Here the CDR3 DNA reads TGTGCCAGCACCCCTTTTAACACTGAAGCTTTCTTT.

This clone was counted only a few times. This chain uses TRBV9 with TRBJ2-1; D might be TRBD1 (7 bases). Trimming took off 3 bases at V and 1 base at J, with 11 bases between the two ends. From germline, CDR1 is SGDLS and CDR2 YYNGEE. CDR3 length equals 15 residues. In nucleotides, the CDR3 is TGTGCCAGCAGCGCCAGGGGGGATTCCTACAATGAGCAGTTCTTC. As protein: CASSARGDSYNEQFF.

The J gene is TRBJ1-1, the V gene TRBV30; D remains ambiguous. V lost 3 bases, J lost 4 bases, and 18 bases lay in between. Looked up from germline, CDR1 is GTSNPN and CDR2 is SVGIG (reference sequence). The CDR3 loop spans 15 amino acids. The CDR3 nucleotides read TGTGCCTGGAGCGCGAGTCCGGGGATGGGCACTGAAGCTTTCTTT. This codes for CAWSASPGMGTEAFF.

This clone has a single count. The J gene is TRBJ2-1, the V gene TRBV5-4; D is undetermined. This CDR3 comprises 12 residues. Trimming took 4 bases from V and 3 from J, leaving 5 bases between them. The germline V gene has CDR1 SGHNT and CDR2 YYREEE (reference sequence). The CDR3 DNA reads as TGTGCCAGCAGCGAGGACTACAATGAGCAGTTCTTC. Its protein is CASSEDYNEQFF. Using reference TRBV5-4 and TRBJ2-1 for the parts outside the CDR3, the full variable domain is ETGVTQSPTHLIKTRGQQVTLRCSSQSGHNTVSWYQQALGQGPQFIFQYYREEENGRGNFPPRFSGLQFPNYSSELNVNALELDDSALYLCASSEDYNEQFFGPGTRLTVL.

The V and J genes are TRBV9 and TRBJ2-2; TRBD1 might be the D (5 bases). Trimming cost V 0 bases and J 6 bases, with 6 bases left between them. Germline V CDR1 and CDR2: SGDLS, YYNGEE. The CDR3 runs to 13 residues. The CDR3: CASSVEGAGELFF. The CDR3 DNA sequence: TGTGCCAGCAGCGTAGAAGGGGCCGGGGAGCTGTTTTTT.

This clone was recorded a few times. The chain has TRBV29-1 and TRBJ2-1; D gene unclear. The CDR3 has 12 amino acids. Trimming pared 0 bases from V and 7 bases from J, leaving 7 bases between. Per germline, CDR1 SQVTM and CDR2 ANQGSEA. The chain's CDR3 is CSVEDQTNEQFF. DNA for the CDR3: TGCAGCGTTGAAGATCAAACAAATGAGCAGTTCTTC.

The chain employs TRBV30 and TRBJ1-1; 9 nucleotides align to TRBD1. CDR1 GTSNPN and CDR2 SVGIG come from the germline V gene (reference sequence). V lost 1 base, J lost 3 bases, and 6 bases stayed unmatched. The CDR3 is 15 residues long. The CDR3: CAWSENRGRYTEAFF. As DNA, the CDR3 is TGTGCCTGGAGTGAAAACAGGGGGCGTTACACTGAAGCTTTCTTT.

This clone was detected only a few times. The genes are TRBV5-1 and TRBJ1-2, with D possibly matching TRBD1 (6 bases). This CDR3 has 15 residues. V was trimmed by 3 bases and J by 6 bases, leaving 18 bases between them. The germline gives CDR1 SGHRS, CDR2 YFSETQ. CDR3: CASSWGGAGQDGYTF. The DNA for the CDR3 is TGCGCCAGCAGCTGGGGGGGGGCAGGCCAGGATGGCTACACCTTC. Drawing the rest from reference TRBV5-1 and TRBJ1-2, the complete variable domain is KAGVTQTPRYLIKTRGQQVTLSCSPISGHRSVSWYQQTPGQGLQFLFEYFSETQRNKGNFPGRFSGRQFSNSRSEMNVSTLELGDSALYLCASSWGGAGQDGYTFGSGTRLTVV.